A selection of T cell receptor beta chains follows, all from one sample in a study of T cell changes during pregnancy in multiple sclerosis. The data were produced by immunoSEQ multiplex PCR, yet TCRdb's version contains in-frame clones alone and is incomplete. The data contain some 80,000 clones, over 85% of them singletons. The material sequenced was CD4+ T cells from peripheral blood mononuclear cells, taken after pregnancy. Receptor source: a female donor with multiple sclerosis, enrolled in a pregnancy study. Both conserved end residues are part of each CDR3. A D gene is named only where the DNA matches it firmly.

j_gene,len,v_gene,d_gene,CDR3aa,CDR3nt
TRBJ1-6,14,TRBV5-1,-,CASSLGGADSPLHF,TGCGCCAGCAGCTTGGGTGGGGCAGATTCACCCCTCCACTTT
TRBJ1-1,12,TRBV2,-,CASSEQGNEAFF,TGTGCCAGCAGTGAACAGGGTAATGAAGCTTTCTTT
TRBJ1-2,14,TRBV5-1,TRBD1,CASSYRQGGYGYTF,TGCGCCAGCAGCTACAGACAGGGGGGCTATGGCTACACCTTC
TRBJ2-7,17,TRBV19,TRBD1,CASSPGRAAGGYYEQYF,TGTGCCAGTAGTCCCGGAAGGGCGGCAGGGGGCTACTACGAGCAGTACTTC
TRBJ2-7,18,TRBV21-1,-,CASSKAGGLAGGSYEQYF,TGTGCCAGCAGCAAAGCGGGGGGACTAGCGGGAGGTTCCTACGAGCAGTACTTC
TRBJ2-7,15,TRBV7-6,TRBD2,CASSLELAGGGEQYF,TGTGCCAGCAGCTTAGAGTTGGCGGGAGGGGGCGAGCAGTACTTC
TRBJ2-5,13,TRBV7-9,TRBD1,CASSPDRAETQYF,TGTGCCAGCAGCCCTGACAGGGCAGAGACCCAGTACTTC
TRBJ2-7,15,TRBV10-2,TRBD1,CASSELDRAINEQYF,TGCGCCAGCAGTGAGTTGGACAGGGCCATTAACGAGCAGTACTTC
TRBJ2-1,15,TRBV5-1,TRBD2,CASSLSLAGNNEQFF,TGCGCCAGCAGCTTAAGTCTAGCGGGAAACAATGAGCAGTTCTTC
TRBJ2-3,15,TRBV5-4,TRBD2,CASPSAGYGTDTQYF,TGTGCCTCCCCTTCAGCGGGATACGGCACAGATACGCAGTATTTT